This TCR beta chain was retrieved from a study of shared clonotypes between healthy human individuals. As for the study in general: The donor pool was made up of two women and a few men aged 18 to 49. Study-level points and caveats: Represented diversity, genetic and exposure-history alike, was limited by few donors.

This clone was seen a handful of times. Its antigen is not known. CDR1 and CDR2 (germline): KGHSH, LQKENI. There are 14 residues in the CDR3. V lost 3 bases and J lost 2; bases outside the gene matches: 4. Per the authors' pipeline: As immunoSEQ supplied junction-only sequences (without quality scores), filtering differed. This table comes from immunoSEQ multiplex PCR, and its TCRdb copy is limited to in-frame clones, with some not included. That table is the source of V, J and clone size, and D and trimming were worked out from the DNA. The sample consists of about 100,000 clones, around 43% of them appearing once.

The chain carries TRBV18 and TRBJ2-7, with 7 bases fitting TRBD1. Sequenced input: PBMCs. The clonotype originates from a middle-aged woman in good health. Some clones in this sample may be carry-over from other donors' samples. CDR3 DNA sequence: TGTGCCAGCTCACCTCCGACAGGGACCTACGAGCAGTACTTC. This translates into CASSPPTGTYEQYF.